The rows below give T cell receptor beta chains drawn from one sample of a study of blood T cell repertoires in COVID-19. Data came from immunoSEQ multiplex PCR; TCRdb stores just in-frame clones and leaves some out. The sample includes around 30,000 clones, 83% of them seen just once. Sequenced sample: peripheral blood. Receptors were obtained from a human donor in a cohort sampled during active COVID-19. CDR3s include the opening cysteine and the closing phenylalanine or tryptophan. D genes are given only for firm matches. Not every row has a clone size; where given, it reads once, few, many or a size class.

V gene	D gene	J gene	clone size	CDR3 DNA	CDR3 protein
TRBV19	TRBD1	TRBJ1-5	.	TGTGCCAGTAGCGAGGACAGGGAAATTAATCAGCCCCAGCATTTT	CASSEDREINQPQHF
TRBV28	TRBD1	TRBJ2-7	.	TGTGCCAGCAGTTCTCCCTGGGACAGCGACTACGAGCAGTACTTC	CASSSPWDSDYEQYF
TRBV7-8	.	TRBJ1-4	.	TGTGCCAGCAGCCCGGACAGCGGCGGAGAAAAACTGTTTTTT	CASSPDSGGEKLFF
TRBV11-2	.	TRBJ2-3	.	TGTGCCAGCAGCTTAGGGAGGGCAGATACGCAGTATTTT	CASSLGRADTQYF
TRBV6-2/TRBV6-3	TRBD2	TRBJ2-1	few	TGTGCCAGCAGTTGGGGGACTAGCACCTACAATGAGCAGTTCTTC	CASSWGTSTYNEQFF
TRBV6-5	TRBD1	TRBJ1-6	.	TGTGCCAGCTCAACCCCGGGGACAGGGGCTTCACCCCTCCACTTT	CASSTPGTGASPLHF
TRBV18	.	TRBJ2-3	few	TGTGCCAGCTCACCTTCACCCCCCCTCAGGGCAGGGAACACAGATACGCAGTATTTT	CASSPSPPLRAGNTDTQYF
TRBV28	.	TRBJ2-1	few	TGTGCCAGCAGTTTTGCGCTAGCGCCTTACAATGAGCAGTTCTTC	CASSFALAPYNEQFF
TRBV11-2	.	TRBJ2-7	.	TGTGCCAGCAGCTTAGATCTTTGGGGGAGGGGGGCTTACGAGCAGTACTTC	CASSLDLWGRGAYEQYF
TRBV6-5	.	TRBJ2-5	.	TGTGCCAGCAGTAGAGACTACCCACAAGAGACCCAGTACTTC	CASSRDYPQETQYF
TRBV6-6	.	TRBJ1-2	.	TGTGCCAGCAGTTGGATAGGGGGCTATGGCTACACCTTC	CASSWIGGYGYTF
TRBV28	TRBD1	TRBJ2-7	.	TGTGCCAGCAGCCGACAGGGTCCCTACGAGCAGTACTTC	CASSRQGPYEQYF
TRBV10-3	.	TRBJ1-2	.	TGTGCCATCAGTGACTCCGCAGAATATGGCTACACCTTC	CAISDSAEYGYTF
TRBV18	.	TRBJ2-2	.	TGTGCCAGCTCACCTGTGACACCGAACACCGGGGAGCTGTTTTTT	CASSPVTPNTGELFF
TRBV7-9	TRBD1	TRBJ1-1	.	TGTGCCAGCAGCCCTCCCCCACAGGGGCCAAGGGCTGAAGCTTTCTTT	CASSPPPQGPRAEAFF
TRBV28	.	TRBJ2-7	.	TGTGCCAGCAGCCGGTCTTTGCACGAGCAGTACTTC	CASSRSLHEQYF
TRBV19	TRBD1	TRBJ2-7	.	TGTGCCAGTAGTGTTGCAGGGGGCTCCCACTCCTACGAGCAGTACTTC	CASSVAGGSHSYEQYF
TRBV5-1	TRBD1	TRBJ1-1	.	TGCGCCAGCAGAAAGGGGGCCCAGAACACTGAAGCTTTCTTT	CASRKGAQNTEAFF
TRBV2	TRBD1	TRBJ2-2	.	TGTGCCAGCAGCGGTCCTACAGGGGCCACCGGGGAGCTGTTTTTT	CASSGPTGATGELFF
TRBV19	.	TRBJ1-5	.	TGTGCCAGTAGTTATTCCGGGGTGGCCAATCAGCCCCAGCATTTT	CASSYSGVANQPQHF
TRBV27	.	TRBJ2-3	.	TGTGCCAGCAGTCGACTATCTGATACGCAGTATTTT	CASSRLSDTQYF
TRBV4-2	.	TRBJ1-6	.	TGTGCCAGCAGCCAAGATGGAGGCCTTGATTCACCCCTCCACTTT	CASSQDGGLDSPLHF
TRBV29-1	TRBD2	TRBJ2-1	.	TGCAGCGTTGAAGGGGGAGGGGCAGGGTTCTACAATGAGCAGTTCTTC	CSVEGGGAGFYNEQFF
TRBV6-2/TRBV6-3	.	TRBJ2-1	.	TGTGCCAGCAGCTCGCCCCGGAGGCTACAACCCGACAATGAGCAGTTCTTC	CASSSPRRLQPDNEQFF
TRBV6-5	.	TRBJ2-3	once	TGTGCCAGCACGTTACACGTTTCCACAGATACGCAGTATTTT	CASTLHVSTDTQYF
TRBV11-2	.	TRBJ1-1	.	TGTGCCAGCAGCTCCTTCTTGCAGGAGAACACTGAAGCTTTCTTT	CASSSFLQENTEAFF
TRBV9	TRBD2	TRBJ2-6	once	TGTGCCAGCAGCTCAAACGGGGGGGCTTCTGGGGCCAACGTCCTGACTTTC	CASSSNGGASGANVLTF
TRBV14	TRBD2	TRBJ2-1	.	TGTGCCAGCAGCCAAGAGGGGGGCGGACTAGCGGGAGTAGGGACCTACAATGAGCAGTTCTTC	CASSQEGGGLAGVGTYNEQFF
TRBV21-1	.	TRBJ1-2	.	TGTGCCAGCAGCAAAGTGGGGGACAGGGATTCCTATGGCTACACCTTC	CASSKVGDRDSYGYTF
TRBV7-2	.	TRBJ2-7	few	TGTGCCAGCAGCTTAAGTGGACTTCCCTCCTACGAGCAGTACTTC	CASSLSGLPSYEQYF